This TCR beta chain was recovered during a study of T cells in Graves' hyperthyroidism and ophthalmopathy. As for the study in general: Upon initial diagnosis and before any treatment, peripheral blood was collected.

This clonotype came up many times. Its specificity is not known. The investigators amplified TCR beta CDR3 regions from RNA transcripts. Primed by the HTBI set, a first-round RT-PCR was run on the TCR CDR3. Using its own MiXCR run on the multiplex PCR reads, TCRdb lists one record per CDR3 protein. The table lists a few hundred thousand distinct CDR3 sequences, approximately 13% of them singletons, with more than 4.5% in the top ten. Looked up from germline, CDR1 is SNHLY and CDR2 is FYNNEI. The CDR3 sequence is 14 residues long. Trimming removed 2 bases at V and 5 bases at J, with 12 bases between. Study results and caveats: A 13 V-J signature model discriminated ophthalmopathy versus stable hyperthyroidism. Model predictions of ophthalmopathy came a median about six months before onset. Most clonotypes expanded in the thyroid (above 0.001) were also present in blood.

The V gene is TRBV2, the J gene TRBJ1-2, with a tentative D call TRBD1 (5 bases). This receptor was identified in a woman aged 30 to 39 with Graves' hyperthyroidism that later progressed to Graves' ophthalmopathy. Sequenced material: blood. The DNA for the CDR3 is TGTGCCAGCAGTGAAAGGCAGGGTACTTATGGCTACACCTTC. Its translation: CASSERQGTYGYTF.